This record looks at one T cell receptor beta chain sequence and its context. This record comes from a study of blood T cell repertoires in COVID-19. Authors' analysis steps: Researchers report that nucleated cell counts were estimated from reference gene primer amplification. Profiling relied on immunoSEQ multiplex PCR, and the TCRdb table lists in-frame clones only, not all of them. The D gene and trimming were derived from the DNA, and the V and J assignments and clone size from that table. The table records about 220,000 clones, around 80% of them present only once. Per germline, CDR1 SGHVS and CDR2 FNYEAQ. This CDR3 has 17 residues. Trimming took off 0 bases at V and 2 bases at J, with 14 bases between the two ends.

The genes are TRBV7-6 and TRBJ2-1, with D perhaps matching TRBD2 (6 bases). The sequence was collected from a woman aged 70-85 years with acute or convalescent COVID-19. Sequenced input: peripheral blood. The CDR3 DNA reads as TGTGCCAGCAGCTTAGCGGTTGACGGGGGAGCCTACAATGAGCAGTTCTTC. Its protein is CASSLAVDGGAYNEQFF.